This TCR beta chain was retrieved from a study of blood T cells in healthy people across ages. Researchers collected 9 to 10 milliliters of peripheral blood from every single donor. Study-wide results and limits: Diversity was estimated from one million T cells, and these estimates were considered underestimates. Roughly linear age-related decline in beta diversity appeared, significant by age approximately 41.

Germline V gene sequence: CDR1 SGDLS, CDR2 YYNGEE. This CDR3 is built from 13 residues. Using a J-beta primer mix together with a sample-barcoded 5' primer, a second PCR was run for roughly 6 to 12 cycles. TCRdb re-called the 5' RACE reads through MiXCR, storing one row per CDR3 protein. In the table there are roughly 1.6 million distinct CDR3 sequences, about 31% of which are singletons. Comments on this clonotype: Its antigen is undetermined. Mismatch with germline at one junction end may stem from a read error.

This TCR was recovered from a woman younger than 45 in good health. Sequencing was performed on blood. The chain carries TRBV9 and TRBJ2-1; a possible D gene is TRBD1 (5 bases). CDR3 in DNA: TGTGCCAGCAGCGTAGCAGGGTCCAATGGGCAGTTCTTC. The encoded protein is CASSVAGSNGQFF.